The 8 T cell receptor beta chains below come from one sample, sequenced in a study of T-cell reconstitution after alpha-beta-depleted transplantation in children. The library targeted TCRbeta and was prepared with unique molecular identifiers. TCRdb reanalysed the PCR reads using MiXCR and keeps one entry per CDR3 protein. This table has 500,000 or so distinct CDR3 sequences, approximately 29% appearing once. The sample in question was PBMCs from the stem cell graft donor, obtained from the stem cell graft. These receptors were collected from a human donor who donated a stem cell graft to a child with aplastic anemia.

CDR3 bases: TGTGCCAGCAGCCCGCGGTGGGGAGACACTGAAGCTTTCTTT. Amino acid sequence: CASSPRWGDTEAFF. The chain combines TRBV9 with TRBJ1-1; D ambiguous. V was pared by 4 bases and J by 3 bases, with 13 bases between. Germline CDR1 SGDLS, CDR2 YYNGEE. The CDR3 is made up of 14 amino acids.

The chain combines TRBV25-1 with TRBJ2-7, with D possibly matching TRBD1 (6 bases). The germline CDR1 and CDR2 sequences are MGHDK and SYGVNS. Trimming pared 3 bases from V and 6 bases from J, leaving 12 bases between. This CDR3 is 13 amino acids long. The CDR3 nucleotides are TGTGCCAGCAGTGAGGGGACAATTGGCGAGCAGTACTTC. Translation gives CASSEGTIGEQYF.

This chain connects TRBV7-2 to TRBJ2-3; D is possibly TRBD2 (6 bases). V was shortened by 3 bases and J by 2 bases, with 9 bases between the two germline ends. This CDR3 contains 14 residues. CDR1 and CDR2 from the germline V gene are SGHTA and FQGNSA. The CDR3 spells CASSLERATDTQYF. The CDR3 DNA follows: TGTGCCAGCAGCTTGGAGCGGGCCACAGATACGCAGTATTTT.

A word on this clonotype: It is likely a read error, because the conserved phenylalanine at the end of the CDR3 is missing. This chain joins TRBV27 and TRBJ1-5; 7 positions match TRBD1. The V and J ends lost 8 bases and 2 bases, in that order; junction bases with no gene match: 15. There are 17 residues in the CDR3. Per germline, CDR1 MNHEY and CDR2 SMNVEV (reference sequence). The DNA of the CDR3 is TGTGCCAGCGGGTTAGGGGGCGGACGGCGGGGCAATCAGCCCCAGCATTAT. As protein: CASGLGGGRRGNQPQHY.

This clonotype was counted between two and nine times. CDR3: CASSPDWGADTQYF. CDR3 in DNA: TGTGCCAGCAGTCCGGACTGGGGGGCAGATACGCAGTATTTT. The V and J genes are TRBV6-2 or TRBV6-3 and TRBJ2-3; TRBD2 might be the D (6 bases). This CDR3 comprises 14 residues. Germline assignment: CDR1 MNHEY and CDR2 SVGEGT. Trimming pared 5 bases from V and 4 bases from J, leaving 13 bases between.

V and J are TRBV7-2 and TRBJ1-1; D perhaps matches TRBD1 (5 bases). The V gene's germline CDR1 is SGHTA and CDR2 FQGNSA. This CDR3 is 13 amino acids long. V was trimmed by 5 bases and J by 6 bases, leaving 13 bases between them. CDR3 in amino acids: CASSPSAGPEAFF. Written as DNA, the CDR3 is TGTGCCAGCAGCCCGTCCGCGGGACCTGAAGCTTTCTTT. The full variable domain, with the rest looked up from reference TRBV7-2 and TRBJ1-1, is GAGVSQSPSNKVTEKGKDVELRCDPISGHTALYWYRQSLGQGLEFLIYFQGNSAPDKSGLPSDRFSAERTGGSVSTLTIQRTQQEDSAVYLCASSPSAGPEAFFGQGTRLTVV.

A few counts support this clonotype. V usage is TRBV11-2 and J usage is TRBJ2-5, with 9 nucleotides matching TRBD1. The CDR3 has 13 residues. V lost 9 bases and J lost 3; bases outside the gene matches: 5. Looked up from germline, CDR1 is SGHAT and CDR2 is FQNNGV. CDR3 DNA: TGTGCCAGTCGGGGACAGGGAGAAGAGACCCAGTACTTC. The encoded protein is CASRGQGEETQYF.

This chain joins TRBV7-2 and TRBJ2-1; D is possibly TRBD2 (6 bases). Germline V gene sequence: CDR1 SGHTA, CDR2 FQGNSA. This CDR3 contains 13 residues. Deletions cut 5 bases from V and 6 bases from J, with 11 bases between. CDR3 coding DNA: TGTGCCAGCAGCCGGGACTCCCCCAATGAGCAGTTCTTC. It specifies CASSRDSPNEQFF.